This T cell receptor (beta chain) is drawn from a study of cytomegalovirus exposure and HLA in healthy donors (dated by TCRdb to about 2017). In the study overall: The 700 or so repertoires of the first cohort and the 110 or so validation repertoires were produced on the same platform, according to a later analysis. High-throughput TCR immunosequencing, statistical association of individual TCRs with disease status, and machine learning were combined to predict cytomegalovirus infection status. Along with the roughly 700-subject first cohort, a separate validation cohort of over a hundred different subjects was used. The study aimed to test whether cataloging public T cell receptors could reveal signatures of past pathogen exposure.

Trimming accounts for 3 bases at V and 6 bases at J, while the number of junction bases matched to no gene is 2. In the germline V gene, CDR1 corresponds to KGHSH and CDR2 to LQKENI. The CDR3, cysteine through phenylalanine, is 13 amino acids long. Only the CDR3 DNA stays, 39 bases, in frame from base 1. Preparation of the library involved the immunoSEQ multiplex PCR assay. The source study handled its data this way. To diagnose cytomegalovirus status from the catalog of TCR beta chain sequences, a statistical classification framework was built. As stored in TCRdb, this immuneACCESS dataset retains in-frame rearrangements with V and J assigned. A fraction of the clones does not appear; measured against another copy, unresolved V genes explain less than half of the discrepancy, and the remainder lacks a known reason. The V and J calls and clone size come from that table; D and trimming were worked out from the DNA. The sample table holds some 170,000 clones, of which more than 75% were seen once. The ten biggest clones cover roughly 2.6% of the sample.

The paper as a whole reports these results and caveats: The classifier was reported to diagnose cytomegalovirus status with high specificity and sensitivity in both the original and validation cohorts. In a later analysis, TCRs clustered in the first cohort were found to also tend to co-occur in the 120 or so validation repertoires, with approximately 94% of cluster scores above 0. Most TCR sequences were observed very rarely across donors, whereas some public TCRs were present in many individuals. A later analysis had no HLA typing for the validation cohort, so co-occurrence there was scored across all 110 or so repertoires. In vitro tests confirmed that three of the cytomegalovirus-associated TCR beta chains recognize cytomegalovirus antigens. The study listed approximately 150 TCR beta chains as associated with cytomegalovirus. It was suggested by the authors that the approach could potentially be generalized to other disease states and immunological phenotypes.

For this clone: This clone's antigen is unknown. No quality values exist for individual bases; no much larger clone is one base distant.

Separate from the approximately 670-subject first cohort, the validation cohort of roughly 120 subjects was the group to which the donors belonged. The sample consisted of PBMCs. The chain was built from TRBV18 and TRBJ2-1, and 7 junctional nucleotides match TRBD1. This TCR was sampled from a man between 18 and 29 years old in good health and CMV-seropositive. CDR3 sequence: CASSPGQVNEQFF. In nucleotides, the sequence is TGTGCCAGCTCACCTGGACAGGTCAATGAGCAGTTCTTC.